The 10 T cell receptor beta chains reported below all come from one sample, sequenced in a study of T cells in Graves' hyperthyroidism and ophthalmopathy. RNA transcripts yielded amplified TCR beta CDR3 regions. Carried out on the TCR CDR3, a first-round RT-PCR used the HTBI primer set. TCRdb used MiXCR to reprocess the multiplex PCR reads, holding one entry per CDR3 protein. The table has some 690,000 distinct CDR3 sequences, 15% to 20% seen once. Input material: blood. Receptors were obtained from a man aged 50 to 59 with Graves' hyperthyroidism.

This clonotype showed up many times. The CDR3 protein is CASNSAFGGRAIFTDTQYF. As DNA, the CDR3 is TGTGCCAGCAACTCGGCCTTTGGCGGGAGGGCCATCTTCACAGATACGCAGTATTTT. The chain is built from TRBV7-8 and TRBJ2-3; 9 positions agree with TRBD2. The V and J ends lost 7 bases and 2 bases, in that order; junction bases with no gene match: 19. In germline, CDR1 is SGHVS, CDR2 FQNEAQ. This CDR3 comprises 19 residues.

In its sample, this clonotype was seen a few times. The chain combines TRBV28 with TRBJ1-2; D unresolved. The CDR3 contains 16 residues. Germline V CDR1 and CDR2: MDHEN, SYDVKM. V lost 5 bases and J lost 1, with 17 bases in between. In nucleotides, the CDR3 is TGTGCCAGCAGTGTTGCGACGGAGGCAAATAACTATGGCTACACCTTC. It codes for CASSVATEANNYGYTF.

At least ten counts were recorded for this clonotype. This chain connects TRBV27 to TRBJ2-3, with a tentative D call TRBD2 (6 bases). There are 12 residues in the CDR3. Germline V CDR1 and CDR2: MNHEY, SMNVEV (reference sequence). V lost 4 bases, J lost 7 bases, and 9 bases lay in between. The CDR3 region has the DNA TGTGCCAGCAGTTCGGGGGTATATACGCAGTATTTT. The encoded protein is CASSSGVYTQYF.

Notes on this clonotype: The junction does not match germline at one end; this may be a read error. The genes are TRBV30 and TRBJ2-2; 11 bases are shared with TRBD2. Germline V CDR1 and CDR2: GTSNPN, SVGIG (reference sequence). The CDR3 has 16 residues. This CDR3 reads CAWSPRLAGNAGELFF. CDR3 bases: TGTGCCTGGAGCCCCCGACTAGCGGGGAACGCCGGGGAGCTGTTTTTT.

The table lists this clonotype with a few counts. The chain uses TRBV29-1 and TRBJ1-4, with a tentative D call TRBD1 (5 bases). Looked up from germline, CDR1 is SQVTM and CDR2 is ANQGSEA. The V end was cut by 4 bases, the J end by 7 bases, with 10 bases between. The CDR3 has 12 amino acids. The CDR3 sequence: CSVVGDSEKLFF. The DNA of the CDR3 is TGCAGCGTTGTAGGAGACAGTGAAAAACTGTTTTTT.

This clonotype was found many times. The rearrangement links TRBV30 to TRBJ1-5; 7 positions match TRBD1. V shed 2 bases and J 6 bases; nucleotides not matched to a gene: 10. There are 15 residues in the CDR3. From germline, CDR1 is GTSNPN and CDR2 SVGIG (reference sequence). CDR3 nucleotide sequence: TGTGCCTGGAGTCCCGATCTCAAGGGGGCTCAGCCCCAGCATTTT. Encoded protein: CAWSPDLKGAQPQHF.

The CDR3 nucleotides are TGCAGCGTTTTGGACGGACGGATGAGCACTGAAGCTTTCTTT. As protein: CSVLDGRMSTEAFF. This rearrangement joins TRBV29-1 to TRBJ1-1; D is uncertain. This CDR3 is built from 14 residues. V was shortened by 5 bases and J by 4 bases, with 17 bases between the two germline ends. Germline V gene lookup returns CDR1 SQVTM and CDR2 ANQGSEA.

This clonotype was counted between two and nine times. This chain joins TRBV13 and TRBJ2-7, with D possibly TRBD1 on 6 matching bases. CDR1 is PRHDT, CDR2 FYEKMQ, per germline (reference sequence). CDR3 size: 14 residues. Trimming took off 4 bases at V and 6 bases at J, with 16 bases between the two ends. The CDR3 region has the DNA TGTGCCAGCAGCTCTCTCAGGGGCTTCGGCGAGCAGTACTTC. Its translation is CASSSLRGFGEQYF.

The chain is built from TRBV20-1 and TRBJ2-1; TRBD2 matches at 11 bases. The CDR3 has 13 amino acids. V was clipped by 5 bases and J by 9 bases; unmatched bases: 6. CDR1 DFQATT and CDR2 SNEGSKA come from the germline V gene (reference sequence). CDR3 bases: TGCAGTGCTCCGACTAGCGGGGCGACTGAGCAGTTCTTC. Encoded protein: CSAPTSGATEQFF.

This clonotype has a count of ten or more. The V and J genes are TRBV7-9 and TRBJ2-1, with 11 bases matching TRBD2. The CDR3 runs to 14 residues. V gave up 6 bases and J gave up 6 bases; unmatched junction bases: 4. Germline V gene data show CDR1 as SEHNR and CDR2 as FQNEAQ (reference sequence). The CDR3 nucleotides are TGTGCCAGCAGACTGCTAGCGGGAGGCAATGAGCAGTTCTTC. Amino acid sequence: CASRLLAGGNEQFF. The full variable domain, its missing parts supplied by reference TRBV7-9 and TRBJ2-1, is DTGVSQNPRHKITKRGQNVTFRCDPISEHNRLYWYRQTLGQGPEFLTYFQNEAQLEKSRLLSDRFSAERPKGSFSTLEIQRTEQGDSAMYLCASRLLAGGNEQFFGPGTRLTVL.